The 2 T cell receptor beta chains reported below all come from one sample, sequenced in a study of OX40 agonist ivuxolimab in advanced cancers. Only in-frame clones appear in the TCRdb table, and some are missing; sequencing was by immunoSEQ multiplex PCR. The data contain tens of thousands of clones, 89% of them singletons. The material sequenced was CD4+ or CD8+ T cells sorted from blood, taken in a trial of the OX40 agonist ivuxolimab. The receptors originated from an adult with an advanced solid tumor such as melanoma, head and neck, liver or kidney cancer.

This chain links TRBV6-4 with TRBJ2-6; D not resolved. CDR3 length equals 16 residues. Trimming took off 0 bases at V and 0 bases at J, with 6 bases between the two ends. Germline V CDR1 and CDR2: MRHNA, SNTAGT. Here the CDR3 DNA reads TGTGCCAGCAGTGACTCACAAAACTCTGGGGCCAACGTCCTGACTTTC. This codes for CASSDSQNSGANVLTF.

The chain is built from TRBV28 and TRBJ2-3, with 7 nucleotides matching TRBD1. The J segment lost 3 bases and the V segment lost 5 bases, leaving 5 bases of the junction unmatched. Germline V lookup: CDR1 MDHEN, CDR2 SYDVKM. The CDR3 is 14 amino acids. The CDR3 reads CASSRQGETDTQYF. For the CDR3, the DNA is TGTGCCAGCAGTCGCCAGGGGGAAACAGATACGCAGTATTTT.